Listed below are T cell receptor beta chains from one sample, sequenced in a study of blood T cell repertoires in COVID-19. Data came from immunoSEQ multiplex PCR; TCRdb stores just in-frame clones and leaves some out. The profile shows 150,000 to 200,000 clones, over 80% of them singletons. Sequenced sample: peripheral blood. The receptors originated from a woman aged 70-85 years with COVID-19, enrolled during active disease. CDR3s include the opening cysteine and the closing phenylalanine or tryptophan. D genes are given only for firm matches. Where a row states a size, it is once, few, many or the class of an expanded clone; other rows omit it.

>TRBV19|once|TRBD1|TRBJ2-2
CASSPDRVGTGELFF
TGTGCCAGTAGTCCCGACAGGGTTGGCACCGGGGAGCTGTTTTTT
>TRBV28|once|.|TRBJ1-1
CASSFRSGNTEAFF
TGTGCCAGCAGTTTTCGCTCGGGGAACACTGAAGCTTTCTTT
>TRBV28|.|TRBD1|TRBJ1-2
CASSSRDSRSYGYTF
TGTGCCAGCAGTTCCAGGGACAGCAGATCTTATGGCTACACCTTC
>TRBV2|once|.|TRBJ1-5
CASTPEGAVYQPQHF
TGTGCCAGCACCCCCGAAGGGGCGGTCTATCAGCCTCAGCATTTT
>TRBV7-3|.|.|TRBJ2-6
CASSPRYQGLSGANVLTF
TGTGCCAGCAGCCCTCGCTACCAGGGACTCTCTGGGGCCAACGTCCTGACTTTC
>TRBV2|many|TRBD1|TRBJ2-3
CASSSDRGDADTQYF
TGTGCCAGCAGTTCTGACAGGGGTGATGCAGATACGCAGTATTTT
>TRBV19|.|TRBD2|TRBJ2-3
CASSGLALGDTQYF
TGTGCCAGTAGTGGACTAGCGCTTGGAGATACGCAGTATTTT
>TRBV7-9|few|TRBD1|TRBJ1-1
CASSPPGQGRAEAFF
TGTGCCAGCAGCCCCCCGGGACAGGGGCGAGCTGAAGCTTTCTTT
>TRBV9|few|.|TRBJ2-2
CASSFRGFDTGELFF
TGTGCCAGCAGCTTTCGGGGTTTCGACACCGGGGAGCTGTTTTTT
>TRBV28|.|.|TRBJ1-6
CASRFTGMSSYNSPLHF
TGTGCCAGCAGATTTACAGGGATGAGTTCCTATAATTCACCCCTCCACTTT
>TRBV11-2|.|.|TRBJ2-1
CASSGTSLGGEQFF
TGTGCCAGCTCCGGGACTTCTCTGGGGGGAGAGCAGTTCTTC
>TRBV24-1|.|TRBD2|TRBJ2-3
CATALAGTDTQYF
TGTGCCACCGCACTAGCGGGAACAGATACGCAGTATTTT
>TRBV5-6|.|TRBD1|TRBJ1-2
CASSSTGGKGYTF
TGTGCCAGCAGCTCCACAGGGGGTAAGGGCTACACCTTC
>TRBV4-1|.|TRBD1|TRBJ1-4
CASSQEWQGDRGGKKLFF
TGCGCCAGCAGCCAAGAATGGCAGGGGGACAGGGGAGGGAAAAAACTGTTTTTT
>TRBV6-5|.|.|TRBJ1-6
CASSRETLYNSPLHF
TGTGCCAGTTCCAGGGAAACCCTTTATAATTCACCCCTCCACTTT
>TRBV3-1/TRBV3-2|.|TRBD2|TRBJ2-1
CASSQTSGRAVNEQFF
TGTGCCAGCAGCCAGACTAGCGGGAGGGCCGTGAATGAGCAGTTCTTC
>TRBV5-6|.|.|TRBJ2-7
CASRTKLASYEQYF
TGTGCCAGCAGAACGAAGCTAGCCTCCTACGAGCAGTACTTC
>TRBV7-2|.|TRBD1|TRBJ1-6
CASRGDRAQNSPLHF
TGTGCCAGCAGGGGGGACAGGGCACAAAATTCACCCCTCCACTTT
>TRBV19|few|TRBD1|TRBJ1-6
CASSILNRQGSGSPLHF
TGTGCCAGTAGTATCCTAAATCGACAGGGATCAGGTTCACCCCTCCACTTT
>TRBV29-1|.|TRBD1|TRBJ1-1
CSVEGQGARWGTEAFF
TGCAGCGTTGAGGGGCAGGGGGCGCGATGGGGCACTGAAGCTTTCTTT
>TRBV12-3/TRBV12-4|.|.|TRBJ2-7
CASSYGGGAEQYF
TGTGCCAGCAGTTACGGGGGTGGAGCCGAGCAGTACTTC
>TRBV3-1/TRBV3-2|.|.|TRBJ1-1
CASTPRENTEAFF
TGTGCCAGCACCCCGAGGGAGAACACTGAAGCTTTCTTT
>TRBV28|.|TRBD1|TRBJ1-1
CASSLPTGAMGAFF
TGTGCCAGCAGTTTACCTACAGGGGCGATGGGTGCTTTCTTT
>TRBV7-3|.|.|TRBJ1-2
CASSQGRGTNYGYTF
TGTGCCAGCAGCCAAGGGCGGGGGACTAACTATGGCTACACCTTC
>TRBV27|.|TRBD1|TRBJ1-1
CASSLLQGNGAFF
TGTGCCAGCAGTTTATTACAGGGGAACGGAGCTTTCTTT
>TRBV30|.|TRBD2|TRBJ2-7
CAWSVAGPTYEQYF
TGTGCCTGGAGTGTAGCGGGACCTACCTACGAGCAGTACTTC
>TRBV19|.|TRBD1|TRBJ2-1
CASSTGGQGFPYNEQFF
TGTGCCAGTAGTACGGGGGGACAGGGGTTCCCCTACAATGAGCAGTTCTTC
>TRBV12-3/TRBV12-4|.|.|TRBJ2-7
CASSHLPLAYF
TGTGCCAGCAGCCATCTTCCGTTGGCTTACTTC
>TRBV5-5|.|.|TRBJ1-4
CASSLDGRVNEKLFF
TGTGCCAGCAGCTTGGATGGCAGGGTTAATGAAAAACTGTTTTTT
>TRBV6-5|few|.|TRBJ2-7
CASRDRDFFYEQYF
TGTGCCAGCAGAGATCGGGACTTCTTCTACGAGCAGTACTTC
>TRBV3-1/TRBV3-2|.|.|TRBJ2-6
CASSQDVVRAGANVLTF
TGTGCCAGCAGCCAAGACGTTGTCAGGGCTGGGGCCAACGTCCTGACTTTC
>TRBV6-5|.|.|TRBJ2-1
CASSYFGGTAYNEQFF
TGTGCCAGCAGTTACTTCGGAGGGACAGCCTACAATGAGCAGTTCTTC
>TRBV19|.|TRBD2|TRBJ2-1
CASSPRTRKHEQFF
TGTGCCAGTAGTCCCCGGACTAGAAAGCATGAGCAGTTCTTC
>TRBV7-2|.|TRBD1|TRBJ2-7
CASSIDRGTTEQYF
TGTGCCAGCAGCATTGACAGGGGGACGACCGAGCAGTACTTC
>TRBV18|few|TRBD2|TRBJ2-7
CASSPLAGENEQYF
TGTGCCAGCTCACCGTTAGCGGGAGAGAACGAGCAGTACTTC
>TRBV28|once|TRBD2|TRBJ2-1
CASSQITPGAGAYNEQFF
TGTGCCAGCAGTCAAATTACCCCCGGCGCGGGAGCCTACAATGAGCAGTTCTTC
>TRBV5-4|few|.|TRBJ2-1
CASSWGAPQGNEQFF
TGTGCCAGCAGTTGGGGAGCGCCCCAAGGTAATGAGCAGTTCTTC
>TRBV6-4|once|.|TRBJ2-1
CASSESGLYNEQFF
TGTGCCAGCAGTGAGTCAGGGCTTTACAATGAGCAGTTCTTC
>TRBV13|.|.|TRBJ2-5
CASSLSGIQYF
TGTGCCAGCAGCTTGTCTGGCATCCAGTACTTC
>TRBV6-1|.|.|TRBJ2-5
CASSENRVRETQYF
TGTGCCAGCAGTGAAAACAGGGTTCGGGAGACCCAGTACTTC
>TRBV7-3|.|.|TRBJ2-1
CASSPTRSNEQFF
TGTGCCAGCAGCCCAACGCGTAGCAATGAGCAGTTCTTC
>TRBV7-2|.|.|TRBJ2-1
CASSFRSSYNEQFF
TGTGCCAGCAGCTTCCGGTCGTCCTACAATGAGCAGTTCTTC
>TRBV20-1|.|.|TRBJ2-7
CSASGQGAGNYEQYF
TGCAGTGCTAGTGGGCAGGGTGCTGGTAATTACGAGCAGTACTTC
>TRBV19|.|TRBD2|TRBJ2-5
CASTASRLADMETQYF
TGTGCCAGTACCGCCAGCCGACTAGCGGATATGGAGACCCAGTACTTC
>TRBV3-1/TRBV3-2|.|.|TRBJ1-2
CASSRSGTPNKGYTF
TGTGCCAGCAGCCGATCCGGGACACCCAATAAAGGCTACACCTTC
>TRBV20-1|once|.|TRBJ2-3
CSASRTGTDTQYF
TGCAGTGCTAGTAGGACAGGCACAGATACGCAGTATTTT
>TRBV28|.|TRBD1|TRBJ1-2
CASSPPGQGLGYTF
TGTGCCAGCAGTCCACCGGGACAGGGCCTTGGCTACACCTTC
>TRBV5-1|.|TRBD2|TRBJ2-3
CASSLGLAGANTQYF
TGCGCCAGCAGCTTGGGACTAGCGGGAGCAAATACGCAGTATTTT
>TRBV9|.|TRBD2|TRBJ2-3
CASSVDPGVAGVSTDTQYF
TGTGCCAGCAGCGTAGACCCTGGGGTTGCGGGAGTTAGCACAGATACGCAGTATTTT
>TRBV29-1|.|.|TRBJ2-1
CSVPTRGRSYNEQFF
TGCAGCGTTCCTACCCGTGGGCGCTCCTACAATGAGCAGTTCTTC